The rows below give T cell receptor beta chains drawn from one sample of a study of shared clonotypes between healthy human individuals. The repertoire was sequenced with immunoSEQ multiplex PCR; TCRdb's copy has only in-frame clones and lacks some. This table has roughly 2.4 million clones, 90% to 97% appearing once. The source material was naive CD4+ T cells sorted from blood. These receptors all stem from a man in his late teens or twenties in good health. The CDR3 runs from the conserved cysteine through the conserved F or W. D genes are given only for firm matches. Not every row has a clone size; where given, it reads once, few, many or a size class.

v_call: TRBV6-5
d_call: -
clone_size: -
cdr3_length: 14
j_call: TRBJ1-1
cdr3_nt: TGTGCCAGCAGCGCAACAGGGTTTGCCACTGAAGCTTTCTTT
cdr3_aa: CASSATGFATEAFF

v_call: TRBV5-1
d_call: -
clone_size: -
cdr3_length: 14
j_call: TRBJ2-3
cdr3_nt: TGCGCCAGCAGCTTGGCGATTGTGACAGATACGCAGTATTTT
cdr3_aa: CASSLAIVTDTQYF

v_call: TRBV6-5
d_call: -
clone_size: -
cdr3_length: 15
j_call: TRBJ2-7
cdr3_nt: TGTGCCAGCAGTTACTCGAACGGCCAGACCGCTAAGCAGTACTTC
cdr3_aa: CASSYSNGQTAKQYF

v_call: TRBV29-1
d_call: -
clone_size: few
cdr3_length: 14
j_call: TRBJ1-1
cdr3_nt: TGCAGCGTTGTGTTGGTCATATCAGGGACTGAAGCTTTCTTT
cdr3_aa: CSVVLVISGTEAFF

v_call: TRBV19
d_call: -
clone_size: -
cdr3_length: 13
j_call: TRBJ2-7
cdr3_nt: TGTGCCAGTAGTACCGACAGGTTCTCCGAGCAGTACTTC
cdr3_aa: CASSTDRFSEQYF

v_call: TRBV19
d_call: TRBD1
clone_size: -
cdr3_length: 13
j_call: TRBJ1-2
cdr3_nt: TGTGCCAGTAGTGGACAGGGCTACTATGGCTACACCTTC
cdr3_aa: CASSGQGYYGYTF

v_call: TRBV6-6
d_call: -
clone_size: -
cdr3_length: 12
j_call: TRBJ1-5
cdr3_nt: TGTGCCAGCGGAGAAGGCAATCAGCCCCAGCATTTT
cdr3_aa: CASGEGNQPQHF

v_call: TRBV10-3
d_call: TRBD1
clone_size: -
cdr3_length: 11
j_call: TRBJ2-7
cdr3_nt: TGTGCCACACAGGGGGGTCACGAGCAGTACTTC
cdr3_aa: CATQGGHEQYF

v_call: TRBV30
d_call: -
clone_size: -
cdr3_length: 12
j_call: TRBJ1-1
cdr3_nt: TGTGCCTGGAATCGGGTGAACACTGAAGCTTTCTTT
cdr3_aa: CAWNRVNTEAFF

v_call: TRBV18
d_call: -
clone_size: -
cdr3_length: 14
j_call: TRBJ1-1
cdr3_nt: TGTGCCAGCTCACCAATCAGGGAGAACACTGAAGCTTTCTTT
cdr3_aa: CASSPIRENTEAFF

v_call: TRBV7-6
d_call: TRBD2
clone_size: once
cdr3_length: 15
j_call: TRBJ2-2
cdr3_nt: TGTGCCAGCAGCAGACTAGCCGAAAACACCGGGGAGCTGTTTTTT
cdr3_aa: CASSRLAENTGELFF

v_call: TRBV7-2
d_call: -
clone_size: -
cdr3_length: 16
j_call: TRBJ1-2
cdr3_nt: TGTGCCAGCAGCCCCACGGGTGGTGGGGGTAACTATGGCTACACCTTC
cdr3_aa: CASSPTGGGGNYGYTF

v_call: TRBV18
d_call: TRBD2
clone_size: -
cdr3_length: 16
j_call: TRBJ2-1
cdr3_nt: TGTGCCAGCTCACAACCGAGCGGGGGGGCAGGTCATGAGCAGTTCTTC
cdr3_aa: CASSQPSGGAGHEQFF

v_call: TRBV6-5
d_call: TRBD1
clone_size: -
cdr3_length: 15
j_call: TRBJ2-7
cdr3_nt: TGTGCCAGCAGTTACTCGCGCAGGGGGCCCTACGAGCAGTACTTC
cdr3_aa: CASSYSRRGPYEQYF

v_call: TRBV5-1
d_call: -
clone_size: once
cdr3_length: 15
j_call: TRBJ1-1
cdr3_nt: TGCGCCAGCAGCTCCCTACGGGCGGCGAACACTGAAGCTTTCTTT
cdr3_aa: CASSSLRAANTEAFF

v_call: TRBV5-1
d_call: -
clone_size: -
cdr3_length: 14
j_call: TRBJ2-4
cdr3_nt: TGCGCCAGCAGCTTGTTGTCGGGCAAAAACATTCAGTACTTC
cdr3_aa: CASSLLSGKNIQYF

v_call: TRBV11-2
d_call: -
clone_size: -
cdr3_length: 14
j_call: TRBJ2-7
cdr3_nt: TGTGCCAGCAGCAACGGACTGGGGGAATTAGAGCAGTACTTC
cdr3_aa: CASSNGLGELEQYF

v_call: TRBV7-2
d_call: TRBD1
clone_size: -
cdr3_length: 15
j_call: TRBJ1-2
cdr3_nt: TGTGCCAGCAGCTTAGAAGCCGGGACAGGGCTAGGTTACACCTTC
cdr3_aa: CASSLEAGTGLGYTF

v_call: TRBV25-1
d_call: -
clone_size: -
cdr3_length: 16
j_call: TRBJ2-1
cdr3_nt: TGTGCCAGCAGTGGCTTAGGGGTCACATCCTACAATGAGCAGTTCTTC
cdr3_aa: CASSGLGVTSYNEQFF

v_call: TRBV14
d_call: -
clone_size: few
cdr3_length: 12
j_call: TRBJ1-1
cdr3_nt: TGTGCCAGCAGCCAAGTGAACACTGAAGCTTTCTTT
cdr3_aa: CASSQVNTEAFF

v_call: TRBV13
d_call: -
clone_size: -
cdr3_length: 14
j_call: TRBJ2-7
cdr3_nt: TGTGCCAGCAGCCCCCGGGACCGTCCCTACGAGCAGTACTTC
cdr3_aa: CASSPRDRPYEQYF

v_call: TRBV6-1
d_call: TRBD2
clone_size: -
cdr3_length: 15
j_call: TRBJ2-2
cdr3_nt: TGTGCCAGCACCCAATCTAGCGGTTGGATCGGGGAGCTGTTTTTT
cdr3_aa: CASTQSSGWIGELFF

v_call: TRBV5-5
d_call: -
clone_size: -
cdr3_length: 13
j_call: TRBJ1-6
cdr3_nt: TGTGCCAGCAGCTTGGTTGGGTTGTCGCCCCTCCACTTT
cdr3_aa: CASSLVGLSPLHF

v_call: TRBV12-5
d_call: TRBD1
clone_size: -
cdr3_length: 14
j_call: TRBJ1-4
cdr3_nt: TGTGCTAGTGGACCAGGGGGCTTTGGTGAAAAACTGTTTTTT
cdr3_aa: CASGPGGFGEKLFF

v_call: TRBV11-2
d_call: -
clone_size: -
cdr3_length: 12
j_call: TRBJ1-6
cdr3_nt: TGTGCCAGCAGCCAGAATTATTCACCCCTCCACTTT
cdr3_aa: CASSQNYSPLHF

v_call: TRBV30
d_call: -
clone_size: -
cdr3_length: 14
j_call: TRBJ1-2
cdr3_nt: TGTGCCTGGAGTGTCGGGTTGACAGATTATGGCTACACCTTC
cdr3_aa: CAWSVGLTDYGYTF

v_call: TRBV19
d_call: -
clone_size: -
cdr3_length: 15
j_call: TRBJ2-3
cdr3_nt: TGTGCCAGTAGTATAGATCGGGCAGGGTCAGATACGCAGTATTTT
cdr3_aa: CASSIDRAGSDTQYF

v_call: TRBV21-1
d_call: -
clone_size: once
cdr3_length: 14
j_call: TRBJ1-4
cdr3_nt: TGTGCCAGCAGCAACAGGACAGCTAATGAAAAACTGTTTTTT
cdr3_aa: CASSNRTANEKLFF

v_call: TRBV5-8
d_call: -
clone_size: -
cdr3_length: 15
j_call: TRBJ2-2
cdr3_nt: TGTGCCAGTAGAAGAGGACTACCTAGCACCGGGGAGCTGTTTTTT
cdr3_aa: CASRRGLPSTGELFF

v_call: TRBV27
d_call: -
clone_size: -
cdr3_length: 15
j_call: TRBJ2-7
cdr3_nt: TGTGCCAGCAGTTCCGGGACCACCTACCCCTACGAGCAGTACTTC
cdr3_aa: CASSSGTTYPYEQYF

v_call: TRBV5-1
d_call: -
clone_size: -
cdr3_length: 16
j_call: TRBJ2-5
cdr3_nt: TGCGCCAGCAGCCGGAAGGGCGCAGATCCGAGGGAGACCCAGTACTTC
cdr3_aa: CASSRKGADPRETQYF

v_call: TRBV6-6
d_call: -
clone_size: -
cdr3_length: 15
j_call: TRBJ2-1
cdr3_nt: TGTGCCAGCACCAGAGCGGGCTCCTCCTACAATGAGCAGTTCTTC
cdr3_aa: CASTRAGSSYNEQFF

v_call: TRBV29-1
d_call: -
clone_size: -
cdr3_length: 13
j_call: TRBJ1-1
cdr3_nt: TGCAGCGTTGAAAGCGGACCGGGGACTGAAGCTTTCTTT
cdr3_aa: CSVESGPGTEAFF

v_call: TRBV5-1
d_call: TRBD2
clone_size: -
cdr3_length: 18
j_call: TRBJ2-6
cdr3_nt: TGCGCCAGCAGCTTCCTAGCGGGAGAGAGCTCTGGGGCCAACGTCCTGACTTTC
cdr3_aa: CASSFLAGESSGANVLTF

v_call: TRBV10-3
d_call: TRBD1
clone_size: few
cdr3_length: 13
j_call: TRBJ1-5
cdr3_nt: TGTGCCGTGACACAGGGGGGCAATCAGCCCCAGCATTTT
cdr3_aa: CAVTQGGNQPQHF

v_call: TRBV18
d_call: -
clone_size: -
cdr3_length: 15
j_call: TRBJ1-3
cdr3_nt: TGTGCCAGCTCACCAAAAGAGAACTCTGGAAACACCATATATTTT
cdr3_aa: CASSPKENSGNTIYF

v_call: TRBV28
d_call: -
clone_size: -
cdr3_length: 15
j_call: TRBJ1-4
cdr3_nt: TGTGCCAGCCACGCAGGGAGGGGGGTTAATGAAAAACTGTTTTTT
cdr3_aa: CASHAGRGVNEKLFF

v_call: TRBV18
d_call: -
clone_size: -
cdr3_length: 13
j_call: TRBJ1-1
cdr3_nt: TGTGCCAGCTCACCACCGGGGGGGCTGGTTACTTTCTTT
cdr3_aa: CASSPPGGLVTFF

v_call: TRBV5-1
d_call: -
clone_size: -
cdr3_length: 14
j_call: TRBJ2-7
cdr3_nt: TGCGCCAGCAGCAAAGGAATGGAAGACTACGAGCAGTACTTC
cdr3_aa: CASSKGMEDYEQYF

v_call: TRBV6-5
d_call: -
clone_size: -
cdr3_length: 15
j_call: TRBJ1-2
cdr3_nt: TGTGCCAGCACCGAACGGGGTCCCCAGGGACGAGGCTACACCTTC
cdr3_aa: CASTERGPQGRGYTF

v_call: TRBV7-2
d_call: -
clone_size: once
cdr3_length: 15
j_call: TRBJ1-6
cdr3_nt: TGTGCCAGCAGCTTAGACGGGGCAATCAATTCACCCCTCCACTTT
cdr3_aa: CASSLDGAINSPLHF

v_call: TRBV15
d_call: TRBD1
clone_size: -
cdr3_length: 17
j_call: TRBJ2-7
cdr3_nt: TGTGCCACCAGCAGAGGGAGGACGGGACAGAGCTCCTACGAGCAGTACTTC
cdr3_aa: CATSRGRTGQSSYEQYF

v_call: TRBV10-2
d_call: TRBD1
clone_size: -
cdr3_length: 14
j_call: TRBJ2-1
cdr3_nt: TGCGCCAGCAGTCCCTTAAGACAGGGCGATGAGCAGTTCTTC
cdr3_aa: CASSPLRQGDEQFF

v_call: TRBV9
d_call: -
clone_size: -
cdr3_length: 13
j_call: TRBJ1-1
cdr3_nt: TGTGCCAGCAGCGCGGGACAGAACACTGAAGCTTTCTTT
cdr3_aa: CASSAGQNTEAFF

v_call: TRBV4-2
d_call: TRBD2
clone_size: once
cdr3_length: 17
j_call: TRBJ2-1
cdr3_nt: TGTGCCAGCAGCCAAGATGCAGGGCTAGCGGGGTACAATGAGCAGTTCTTC
cdr3_aa: CASSQDAGLAGYNEQFF

v_call: TRBV30
d_call: -
clone_size: -
cdr3_length: 14
j_call: TRBJ2-5
cdr3_nt: TGTGCCTGGAAATCCCAAAGCACCGGGGAGACCCAGTACTTC
cdr3_aa: CAWKSQSTGETQYF

v_call: TRBV30
d_call: -
clone_size: -
cdr3_length: 14
j_call: TRBJ2-2
cdr3_nt: TGTGCCTGGAGAGGCGACAGAGACACCGGGGAGCTGTTTTTT
cdr3_aa: CAWRGDRDTGELFF

v_call: TRBV10-3
d_call: -
clone_size: -
cdr3_length: 14
j_call: TRBJ2-7
cdr3_nt: TGTGCCATCAGTAAAGCGGAGGGAAACTACGAGCAGTACTTC
cdr3_aa: CAISKAEGNYEQYF

v_call: TRBV6-1
d_call: -
clone_size: -
cdr3_length: 15
j_call: TRBJ1-5
cdr3_nt: TGTGCCAGCAGTGAGGCCAGGACAGGCAATCAGCCCCAGCATTTT
cdr3_aa: CASSEARTGNQPQHF

v_call: TRBV1
d_call: -
clone_size: many
cdr3_length: 18
j_call: TRBJ2-3
cdr3_nt: TGCACCAGCAGCCAAGATTCAGCTGCGACTAGCCCCACAGATACGCAGTATTTT
cdr3_aa: CTSSQDSAATSPTDTQYF

v_call: TRBV7-2
d_call: -
clone_size: -
cdr3_length: 14
j_call: TRBJ2-3
cdr3_nt: TGTGCCAGCAGCTTAGGAGGTCCTGCCGATACGCAGTATTTT
cdr3_aa: CASSLGGPADTQYF

v_call: TRBV7-3
d_call: -
clone_size: -
cdr3_length: 13
j_call: TRBJ2-3
cdr3_nt: TGTGCCAGCAGTCTCCGCACCTCCGCCACGCAGTATTTT
cdr3_aa: CASSLRTSATQYF

v_call: TRBV5-4
d_call: -
clone_size: -
cdr3_length: 14
j_call: TRBJ1-2
cdr3_nt: TGTGCCAGCAGCTTCCCCGGACAGCTCTATGGCTACACCTTC
cdr3_aa: CASSFPGQLYGYTF

v_call: TRBV30
d_call: -
clone_size: -
cdr3_length: 11
j_call: TRBJ2-7
cdr3_nt: TGTGCCTCTGAGAGCTCCTACGAGCAGTACTTC
cdr3_aa: CASESSYEQYF

v_call: TRBV18
d_call: -
clone_size: -
cdr3_length: 16
j_call: TRBJ2-7
cdr3_nt: TGTGCCAGCTCACCGGTTAGTGGCGGGGTCTCCTACGAGCAGTACTTC
cdr3_aa: CASSPVSGGVSYEQYF

v_call: TRBV2
d_call: -
clone_size: -
cdr3_length: 15
j_call: TRBJ1-5
cdr3_nt: TGTGCCAGCAGGGTCCGTCAGTTGGCAGATCAGCCCCAGCATTTT
cdr3_aa: CASRVRQLADQPQHF

v_call: TRBV2
d_call: TRBD1
clone_size: -
cdr3_length: 16
j_call: TRBJ1-6
cdr3_nt: TGTGCCAGCAGACTTTCGGGACAGAGTTATAATTCACCCCTCCACTTT
cdr3_aa: CASRLSGQSYNSPLHF

v_call: TRBV7-9
d_call: -
clone_size: -
cdr3_length: 15
j_call: TRBJ2-7
cdr3_nt: TGTGCCAGCAGCTTTGGAGGGATTCGCTCCTACGAGCAGTACTTC
cdr3_aa: CASSFGGIRSYEQYF

v_call: TRBV28
d_call: TRBD2
clone_size: -
cdr3_length: 15
j_call: TRBJ2-3
cdr3_nt: TGTGCCAGCACCCCAAGGCGGGAGAACACAGATACGCAGTATTTT
cdr3_aa: CASTPRRENTDTQYF

v_call: TRBV7-6
d_call: -
clone_size: -
cdr3_length: 14
j_call: TRBJ1-5
cdr3_nt: TGTGCCAGCAGCTCAGGACACGGCGACCAGCCCCAGCATTTT
cdr3_aa: CASSSGHGDQPQHF